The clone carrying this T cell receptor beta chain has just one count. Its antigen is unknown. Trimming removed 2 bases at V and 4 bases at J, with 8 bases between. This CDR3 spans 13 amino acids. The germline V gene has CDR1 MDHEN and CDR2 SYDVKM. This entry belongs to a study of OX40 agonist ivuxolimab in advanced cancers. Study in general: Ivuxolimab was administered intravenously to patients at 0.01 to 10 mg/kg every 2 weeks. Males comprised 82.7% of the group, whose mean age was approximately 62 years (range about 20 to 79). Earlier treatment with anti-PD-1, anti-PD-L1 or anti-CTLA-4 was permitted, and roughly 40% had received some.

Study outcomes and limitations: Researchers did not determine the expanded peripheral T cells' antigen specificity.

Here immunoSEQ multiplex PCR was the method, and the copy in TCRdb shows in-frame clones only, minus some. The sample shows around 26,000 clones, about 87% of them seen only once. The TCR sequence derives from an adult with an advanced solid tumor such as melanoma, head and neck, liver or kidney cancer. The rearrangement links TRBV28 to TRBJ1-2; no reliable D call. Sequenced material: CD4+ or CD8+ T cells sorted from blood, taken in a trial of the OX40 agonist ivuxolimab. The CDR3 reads CASSLTVVYGYTF. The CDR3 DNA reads TGTGCCAGCAGTTTAACAGTCGTCTATGGCTACACCTTC.